A selection of T cell receptor beta chains follows, all from one sample in a study of T-cell memory formation after mild COVID-19. A single record per CDR3 protein comes from TCRdb applying MiXCR to the 5' RACE reads. The repertoire holds about half a million distinct CDR3 sequences, roughly 20% seen once, with roughly 12% in the top ten. What was sequenced was PBMCs or a T cell subset sorted from them (not recorded which). The receptors here all came from an adult woman who had mild COVID-19 (a few samples of this study predate the infection). Cell type and time point are not known. CDR3s include the opening cysteine and the closing phenylalanine or tryptophan. D genes are given only for firm matches. Size is stated for part of the rows, as once, few or many counts, or as a class when the clone is expanded.

d_call	clone_size	v_call	j_call	cdr3_length	cdr3_aa	cdr3_nt
-	few	TRBV7-9	TRBJ1-1	13	CASRQAGGTEAFF	TGTGCCAGCAGACAGGCGGGCGGCACTGAAGCTTTCTTT
-	few	TRBV11-2	TRBJ1-1	14	CASSLDPGDTEAFF	TGTGCCAGCAGCTTAGATCCCGGGGACACTGAAGCTTTCTTT
-	-	TRBV9	TRBJ1-1	15	CASSVEGVQGTEAFF	TGTGCCAGCAGCGTAGAGGGGGTTCAGGGCACTGAAGCTTTCTTT
TRBD1	few	TRBV9	TRBJ1-2	14	CASSAGQGTYGYTF	TGTGCCAGCAGCGCGGGACAGGGAACCTATGGCTACACCTTC
-	-	TRBV6-5	TRBJ1-6	15	CASSYSGTTPSPLHF	TGTGCCAGCAGTTACTCCGGGACCACTCCTTCACCCCTCCACTTT
TRBD1	few	TRBV12-3/TRBV12-4	TRBJ2-1	17	CASSTQPQGAGYNEQFF	TGTGCCAGCAGTACCCAGCCCCAGGGGGCCGGCTACAATGAGCAGTTCTTC
-	-	TRBV7-9	TRBJ2-7	14	CASSFTHRPYEQYF	TGTGCCAGCAGCTTTACTCACCGGCCCTACGAGCAGTACTTC
-	few	TRBV6-2/TRBV6-3	TRBJ2-1	16	CASSGPGQGSYNEQFF	TGTGCCAGCAGTGGACCAGGTCAGGGCTCCTACAATGAGCAGTTCTTC
TRBD2	-	TRBV9	TRBJ2-3	16	CASSVLGLGMADTQYF	TGTGCCAGCAGCGTATTGGGACTAGGTATGGCAGATACGCAGTATTTT
-	-	TRBV20-1	TRBJ1-2	15	CSASERGSFLNGYTF	TGCAGTGCCTCAGAGCGAGGCTCCTTCCTTAATGGCTACACCTTC
-	-	TRBV7-9	TRBJ1-1	15	CASSLLVRGNTEAFF	TGTGCCAGCAGCTTATTGGTCAGAGGGAACACTGAAGCTTTCTTT
TRBD1	-	TRBV7-9	TRBJ2-3	15	CASSLAGQGVDTQYF	TGTGCCAGCAGCTTAGCGGGACAGGGGGTCGATACGCAGTATTTT
TRBD1	-	TRBV20-1	TRBJ2-7	12	CSATRTGHEQYF	TGCAGTGCCACTCGGACAGGCCACGAGCAGTACTTC
-	few	TRBV7-9	TRBJ2-7	15	CASSSSGTIVYEQYF	TGTGCCAGCAGCTCATCCGGGACCATCGTCTACGAGCAGTACTTC
TRBD1	once	TRBV6-5	TRBJ1-2	15	CASSYGQGDFYGYTF	TGTGCCAGCAGTTACGGACAGGGGGATTTCTATGGCTACACCTTC
-	many	TRBV12-3/TRBV12-4	TRBJ1-2	11	CASSLGGYYTF	TGTGCCAGCAGTTTGGGGGGCTACTACACCTTC
-	-	TRBV5-1	TRBJ2-7	14	CASSKLTGSYEQYF	TGCGCCAGCAGCAAGTTGACGGGCTCCTACGAGCAGTACTTC
-	few	TRBV6-5	TRBJ1-2	14	CASSYRAGRNGYTF	TGTGCCAGCAGTTACAGGGCAGGACGAAATGGCTACACCTTC
TRBD2	many	TRBV27	TRBJ2-1	15	CASSLGLAAYNEQFF	TGTGCCAGCAGCTTAGGACTAGCGGCTTACAATGAGCAGTTCTTC
TRBD1	-	TRBV11-3	TRBJ2-5	15	CASSRDRGSQETQYF	TGTGCCAGCAGCCGAGACAGGGGAAGCCAAGAGACCCAGTACTTC
TRBD1	-	TRBV7-9	TRBJ2-5	16	CASSLIRDRSQETQYF	TGTGCCAGCAGCTTAATAAGGGACAGGTCACAAGAGACCCAGTACTTC
-	-	TRBV11-2	TRBJ2-1	14	CASAWGTLPTEQFF	TGTGCCAGCGCATGGGGGACCCTGCCCACTGAGCAGTTCTTC
-	-	TRBV30	TRBJ2-1	14	CAWGVNLDYNEQFF	TGTGCCTGGGGCGTTAACCTGGATTACAATGAGCAGTTCTTC
-	few	TRBV30	TRBJ1-5	13	CAWSFGSNQPQHF	TGTGCCTGGAGTTTCGGTAGCAATCAGCCCCAGCATTTT
-	-	TRBV20-1	TRBJ2-1	17	CSASQSGGLSSYNEQFF	TGCAGTGCTAGCCAGTCGGGCGGCCTAAGCTCCTACAATGAGCAGTTCTTC
-	-	TRBV9	TRBJ2-3	15	CASSVDGRAADTQYF	TGTGCCAGCAGCGTAGATGGCAGGGCTGCAGATACGCAGTATTTT
-	many	TRBV12-3/TRBV12-4	TRBJ2-1	13	CASTLRNVDEQFF	TGTGCCAGCACCCTAAGGAATGTGGATGAGCAGTTCTTC
TRBD2	-	TRBV7-3	TRBJ2-5	15	CASSFSGGAGETQYF	TGTGCCAGCAGCTTCAGCGGGGGGGCGGGAGAGACCCAGTACTTC
-	few	TRBV7-7	TRBJ2-7	18	CASSFWCLRGCSSYEQYF	TGTGCCAGCAGCTTTTGGTGTTTGAGGGGGTGTAGCTCCTACGAGCAGTACTTC
TRBD2	-	TRBV6-5	TRBJ2-1	15	CASRSTSGNANEQFF	TGTGCCAGCCGTTCGACTAGCGGAAATGCTAATGAGCAGTTCTTC
TRBD1	-	TRBV7-2	TRBJ1-5	15	CASSLVTGANQPQHF	TGTGCCAGCAGCTTAGTCACAGGGGCGAATCAGCCCCAGCATTTT
-	-	TRBV24-1	TRBJ1-5	12	CATSAGGQPQHF	TGTGCCACCAGTGCGGGAGGACAGCCCCAGCATTTT
-	few	TRBV6-2/TRBV6-3	TRBJ2-1	18	CASSYSKYGISSYNEQFF	TGTGCCAGCAGTTACTCGAAGTATGGTATAAGCTCCTACAATGAGCAGTTCTTC
TRBD2	-	TRBV7-6	TRBJ2-3	16	CASSRGLADFRDTQYF	TGTGCCAGCAGTCGGGGACTAGCGGACTTTCGGGATACGCAGTATTTT
-	-	TRBV18	TRBJ1-5	13	CASSPNTDQPQHF	TGTGCCAGCTCACCGAACACTGATCAGCCCCAGCATTTT
-	-	TRBV4-2	TRBJ2-1	15	CASSQVGTHGDEQFF	TGTGCCAGCAGCCAAGTAGGGACTCACGGGGATGAGCAGTTCTTC
-	-	TRBV5-1	TRBJ2-7	15	CASSLGYGRLSEQYF	TGCGCCAGCAGCTTGGGGTACGGTAGACTCAGCGAGCAGTACTTC
-	-	TRBV4-1	TRBJ1-1	14	CASSQVGGVSEAFF	TGCGCCAGCAGCCAAGTGGGGGGTGTCAGTGAAGCTTTCTTT
TRBD1	-	TRBV15	TRBJ2-7	14	CATSSLQGSYEQYF	TGTGCCACCAGCAGCCTACAGGGGAGCTACGAGCAGTACTTC
TRBD2	many	TRBV6-2/TRBV6-3	TRBJ2-1	14	CASRIASGGGEQFF	TGTGCCAGCAGAATAGCTAGCGGGGGCGGTGAGCAGTTCTTC
TRBD1	few	TRBV7-7	TRBJ2-1	15	CASSLAVDRSNEQFF	TGTGCCAGCAGCTTAGCGGTGGACAGGTCAAATGAGCAGTTCTTC